One sample yielded the 32 T cell receptor beta chains listed below, sequenced in a study of T cell responses to AZD1222 COVID-19 vaccine. Repertoires were generated with immunoSEQ multiplex PCR, while TCRdb's copy carries only in-frame clones and drops some. The table lists around 140,000 clones, approximately 90% of them singletons. Sequences were derived from peripheral blood, sampled on day 0 of AZD1222 vaccination. The receptor set was obtained from an adult in good health.

This chain connects TRBV28 to TRBJ2-4; 10 nucleotides line up with TRBD2. CDR1 and CDR2 from the germline V gene are MDHEN and SYDVKM. V gave up 7 bases and J gave up 8 bases; unmatched junction bases: 8. The CDR3 length is 14 residues. In DNA, the CDR3 is TGTGCCAGCAATAAAGCGGGGGGGCGGGACATTCAGTACTTC. This gives the protein CASNKAGGRDIQYF.

Comments on this clone: At one boundary the junction diverges from the germline segment, which might be a read error. The chain carries TRBV7-8 and TRBJ1-2; a weak D match, TRBD1 (6 bases). This CDR3 has 13 residues. From germline, CDR1 is SGHVS and CDR2 FQNEAQ. The CDR3 here is CASSFHNRERLVF. In DNA, the CDR3 is TGTGCCAGCAGCTTTCATAACAGGGAGAGGCTCGTCTTC.

The chain is built from TRBV30 and TRBJ2-1; D possibly corresponds to TRBD2 (5 bases). The CDR3 sequence is 16 residues long. Germline lookup yields CDR1 GTSNPN and CDR2 SVGIG (reference sequence). Trimming pared 4 bases from V and 0 bases from J, leaving 16 bases between. The CDR3 sequence is CAWTPWTGSSYNEQFF. Here the CDR3 DNA reads TGTGCCTGGACCCCCTGGACGGGAAGCTCCTACAATGAGCAGTTCTTC.

DNA for the CDR3: TGCGCCAGCAGCTTGGAACGGGCAGACTCTAATTCACCCCTCCACTTT. This gives the protein CASSLERADSNSPLHF. The J gene is TRBJ1-6, the V gene TRBV5-1; D is unresolved. Per germline, CDR1 SGHRS and CDR2 YFSETQ. Between the trimmed V and J ends, which lost 0 bases and 6 bases, there was a span of 13 bases. The CDR3 loop spans 16 amino acids. The whole variable domain, remainder taken from reference TRBV5-1 and TRBJ1-6, is KAGVTQTPRYLIKTRGQQVTLSCSPISGHRSVSWYQQTPGQGLQFLFEYFSETQRNKGNFPGRFSGRQFSNSRSEMNVSTLELGDSALYLCASSLERADSNSPLHFGNGTRLTVT.

The gene calls are TRBV11-2 and TRBJ2-7; D is undetermined. The CDR3 covers 11 residues. V dropped 6 bases and J dropped 2 bases, with 5 bases sitting between them. The germline V gene encodes CDR1 SGHAT and CDR2 FQNNGV. The CDR3 loop is CASSRTYEQYF. The CDR3 bases are TGTGCCAGCAGTAGAACCTACGAGCAGTACTTC.

This clone was observed a handful of times. The chain is built from TRBV2 and TRBJ2-7; 8 bases are a match to TRBD1. CDR1 SNHLY and CDR2 FYNNEI come from the germline V gene. This CDR3 has 13 residues. V shed 10 bases and J 3 bases; nucleotides not matched to a gene: 8. The CDR3 DNA reads as TGTGCCACCGTGACAGGGGAAAGCTACGAGCAGTACTTC. Residues: CATVTGESYEQYF.

The chain links TRBV10-3 to TRBJ2-7; the match to TRBD1 covers 7 bases. V shed 3 bases, J shed 5 bases, and the junction held 13 bases outside the gene matches. The germline CDR1 and CDR2 sequences are ENHRY and SYGVKD. The CDR3 contains 16 residues. The CDR3 here is CAISDLTGKGTDEQYF. In DNA form, the CDR3 reads TGTGCCATCAGTGATCTGACAGGGAAGGGCACAGACGAGCAGTACTTC.

V is TRBV24-1 and J is TRBJ2-7; D not certain. V lost 5 bases and J 0 bases, leaving 10 bases between the germline ends. The CDR3 spans 14 residues. Germline V lookup: CDR1 KGHDR, CDR2 SFDVKD. Here the CDR3 reads CATSGSGSSYEQYF. Written as DNA, the CDR3 is TGTGCCACCAGTGGGTCAGGTAGCTCCTACGAGCAGTACTTC.

This rearrangement joins TRBV7-6 to TRBJ2-2, with 9 positions matching TRBD2. V shed 4 bases and J 2 bases; nucleotides not matched to a gene: 8. Per germline, CDR1 SGHVS and CDR2 FNYEAQ. The CDR3 runs 17 residues. As DNA, the CDR3 is TGTGCCAGCAGCTCTTTTAGCGGGGGACACAACACCGGGGAGCTGTTTTTT. This sequence encodes CASSSFSGGHNTGELFF.

This clone was counted only a few times. The J gene is TRBJ2-7, the V gene TRBV5-1; 7 bases line up with TRBD2. Germline CDR1 is SGHRS and CDR2 is YFSETQ. V trimming: 7 bases; J trimming: 0 bases; junction bases outside the gene matches: 7. The CDR3 has 14 amino acids. The DNA for the CDR3 is TGCGCCAGCTCCCCCAGCGGGACCTCCTACGAGCAGTACTTC. It is translated as CASSPSGTSYEQYF.

This chain connects TRBV18 to TRBJ1-4; D gene unclear. The V and J ends lost 5 bases and 5 bases respectively, with 6 bases between them. The CDR3 sequence is 12 residues long. The germline V gene has CDR1 KGHSH and CDR2 LQKENI. The CDR3 DNA is TGTGCCAGCTCAGGACCAAATGAAAAACTGTTTTTT. It is translated as CASSGPNEKLFF.

The rearrangement links TRBV6-2 or TRBV6-3 to TRBJ1-4; D uncertain. V lost 0 bases, J lost 0 bases, and 8 bases lay in between. The germline gives CDR1 MNHEY, CDR2 SVGEGT. This CDR3 contains 16 residues. The CDR3 nucleotides are TGTGCCAGCAGTTACTCCGATTCCGCAACTAATGAAAAACTGTTTTTT. Its translation: CASSYSDSATNEKLFF.

This chain joins TRBV27 and TRBJ2-7; a possible D gene is TRBD1 (5 bases). Germline CDR1 and CDR2: MNHEY and SMNVEV (reference sequence). CDR3 length: 12 amino acids. The V and J ends lost 4 bases and 7 bases respectively, with 11 bases between them. The CDR3 nucleotides are TGTGCCAGCAGTTCTTCTCACAGGGAGCAGTACTTC. Translated, it gives CASSSSHREQYF.

The J gene is TRBJ1-4, the V gene TRBV5-4; no definite D call. This CDR3 has 14 residues. Trimming removed 0 bases at V and 7 bases at J, with 10 bases between. Germline V gene data show CDR1 as SGHNT and CDR2 as YYREEE (reference sequence). CDR3 loop: CASSLGAELEKLFF. CDR3 nucleotides: TGTGCCAGCAGCTTGGGGGCGGAACTTGAAAAACTGTTTTTT. Filled out from reference TRBV5-4 and TRBJ1-4, the complete variable domain reads ETGVTQSPTHLIKTRGQQVTLRCSSQSGHNTVSWYQQALGQGPQFIFQYYREEENGRGNFPPRFSGLQFPNYSSELNVNALELDDSALYLCASSLGAELEKLFFGSGTQLSVL.

This chain connects TRBV29-1 to TRBJ1-2; D is uncertain. V lost 1 base, J lost 8 bases, and 14 bases lay in between. CDR1 and CDR2 from the germline V gene are SQVTM and ANQGSEA. The CDR3 consists of 13 residues. In DNA form, the CDR3 reads TGCAGCGTTGAAGTTCTACCTCGATCAGGCTACACCTTC. This gives the protein CSVEVLPRSGYTF.

The chain carries TRBV19 and TRBJ2-4, with a possible D match to TRBD1 (6 bases). The germline V and J ends were trimmed by 5 bases and 1 base, with 12 bases remaining between them. Per the germline V gene, CDR1 is LNHDA and CDR2 is SQIVND (reference sequence). This CDR3 has 15 residues. The chain's CDR3 is CASSAQGGAKNIQYF. The CDR3 nucleotides read TGTGCCAGTAGTGCACAGGGTGGCGCCAAAAACATTCAGTACTTC.

This clone is a singleton in its sample. The chain is built from TRBV7-6 and TRBJ2-7; D is perhaps TRBD2 (5 bases). V shed 5 bases and J shed 6 bases, with 20 bases lying between them. The CDR3 sequence is 15 residues long. The germline V gene has CDR1 SGHVS and CDR2 FNYEAQ. DNA of the CDR3: TGTGCCAGCAGCCTCCGGTCAGGAGGTGGGGTCGAGCAGTACTTC. As protein: CASSLRSGGGVEQYF.

This clone was counted at least ten times. This sequence joins TRBV25-1 and TRBJ1-5, with D hard to call. V gave up 2 bases and J gave up 7 bases, with 6 bases separating them. Per the germline V gene, CDR1 is MGHDK and CDR2 is SYGVNS. This CDR3 has 12 residues. The CDR3 DNA reads as TGTGCCAGCAGTGAAGGTAGACAGCCCCAGCATTTT. It codes for CASSEGRQPQHF.

The genes are TRBV6-2 or TRBV6-3 and TRBJ1-2; possible D gene TRBD1, 6 bases. Deletions cut 4 bases from V and 1 base from J, with 13 bases between. CDR1 MNHEY and CDR2 SVGEGT come from the germline V gene. This CDR3 has 15 amino acids. CDR3 sequence: CASSLQGIHNYGYTF. DNA for the CDR3: TGTGCCAGCAGTTTACAGGGAATTCATAACTATGGCTACACCTTC.

The chain combines TRBV7-2 with TRBJ2-3; the D gene is possibly TRBD2 (5 bases). This CDR3 comprises 16 residues. V gave up 4 bases and J gave up 7 bases, with 21 bases separating them. The germline gives CDR1 SGHTA, CDR2 FQGNSA. The CDR3 bases are TGTGCCAGCAGCTCCCCAGAAGGACGGGGAGCCTATACGCAGTATTTT. Protein product: CASSSPEGRGAYTQYF.

The CDR3 here is CASSLAPVGQGRGYGYTF. In DNA form, the CDR3 reads TGTGCCAGCAGCTTAGCCCCCGTTGGGCAGGGAAGGGGCTATGGCTACACCTTC. The gene calls are TRBV7-9 and TRBJ1-2; D is perhaps TRBD1 (5 bases). Germline assignment: CDR1 SEHNR and CDR2 FQNEAQ (reference sequence). Trimming stripped 0 bases from V and 4 bases from J, with 21 bases between. This CDR3 spans 18 amino acids. Complete variable domain (other parts from reference TRBV7-9 and TRBJ1-2): DTGVSQNPRHKITKRGQNVTFRCDPISEHNRLYWYRQTLGQGPEFLTYFQNEAQLEKSRLLSDRFSAERPKGSFSTLEIQRTEQGDSAMYLCASSLAPVGQGRGYGYTFGSGTRLTVV.

This chain links TRBV27 with TRBJ1-1, with TRBD1 as a possible D gene (6 bases). The germline V gene encodes CDR1 MNHEY and CDR2 SMNVEV (reference sequence). V was clipped by 5 bases and J by 1 base, with 8 bases between them. This CDR3 has 13 amino acids. Here the CDR3 DNA reads TGTGCCAGCAGTACGACAGGGAACACTGAAGCTTTCTTT. As protein: CASSTTGNTEAFF.

The chain recombines TRBV11-3 with TRBJ2-1; D is unclear. This CDR3 has 15 residues. The V end was cut by 0 bases, the J end by 5 bases, with 11 bases between. Germline values: CDR1 SGHNT, CDR2 YENEEA. The CDR3 protein is CASSLDLGWNNEQFF. The CDR3 coding sequence is TGTGCCAGCAGCTTAGATCTGGGCTGGAACAATGAGCAGTTCTTC.

This clone was observed once. The chain joins TRBV4-2 to TRBJ2-4, with D possibly called TRBD1 or TRBD2 (5 bases each). The CDR3 covers 18 residues. V dropped 0 bases and J dropped 3 bases, with 18 bases sitting between them. Germline CDR1 reads LGHNA; CDR2 reads YNFKEQ. The CDR3 DNA sequence: TGTGCCAGCAGCCAAGAAGTAGGTGGCTTTGGGGGCAAAAACATTCAGTACTTC. This sequence encodes CASSQEVGGFGGKNIQYF.

The CDR3, as DNA: TGTGCCAGCAGTCCGGGACAGCGGAACACTGAAGCTTTCTTT. Protein sequence: CASSPGQRNTEAFF. The chain uses TRBV6-5 and TRBJ1-1, with TRBD1 matching over 7 bases. Germline CDR1 is MNHEY and CDR2 is SVGAGI. The J segment lost 1 base and the V segment lost 5 bases, leaving 4 bases of the junction unmatched. The CDR3 has 14 amino acids.

In its sample, this clone was seen once. The gene calls are TRBV24-1 and TRBJ2-7, with TRBD2 matching over 7 bases. Unmatched junction bases numbered 6, after V lost 5 bases and J lost 3 bases. Germline V lookup: CDR1 KGHDR, CDR2 SFDVKD. The CDR3 contains 14 residues. CDR3 loop: CATSGGLKDYEQYF. In nucleotides, the CDR3 is TGTGCCACCAGTGGGGGACTAAAGGACTACGAGCAGTACTTC.

The chain employs TRBV7-6 and TRBJ1-1; D is perhaps TRBD1 (5 bases). This CDR3 contains 15 residues. Germline V gene data show CDR1 as SGHVS and CDR2 as FNYEAQ. Trimming left V 5 bases short and J 4 bases short, with 17 bases between. The chain's CDR3 is CASSPNIRDGTEAFF. The DNA for the CDR3 is TGTGCCAGCAGCCCAAATATCAGGGATGGCACTGAAGCTTTCTTT.

V gene TRBV5-8 combines with J gene TRBJ1-2; no definite D call. V lost 0 bases, J lost 1 base, and 13 bases lay in between. CDR1 is SGHTS, CDR2 YDEGEE, per germline. This CDR3 has 16 amino acids. CDR3 protein: CASSLGLRGGNYGYTF. In nucleotides, the CDR3 is TGTGCCAGCAGCTTGGGACTACGAGGCGGTAACTATGGCTACACCTTC.

Note on this clone: Other DNA sequences in this specimen translate into the identical CDR3. The rearrangement joins TRBV7-3 to TRBJ2-1, with D perhaps TRBD1 (6 bases). Germline V gene sequence: CDR1 SGHTA, CDR2 FQGTGA. The V gene lost 2 bases and the J gene lost 5 bases, with 13 bases spanning the gap. This CDR3 is 15 amino acids long. In DNA, the CDR3 is TGTGCCAGCAGCTTAGGGTGGACAGCCAACAATGAGCAGTTCTTC. Its translation: CASSLGWTANNEQFF. Complete variable domain (other parts from reference TRBV7-3 and TRBJ2-1): GAGVSQTPSNKVTEKGKYVELRCDPISGHTALYWYRQSLGQGPEFLIYFQGTGAADDSGLPNDRFFAVRPEGSVSTLKIQRTERGDSAVYLCASSLGWTANNEQFFGPGTRLTVL.

The chain recombines TRBV5-1 with TRBJ2-1, with TRBD2 matching 11 bases. J was trimmed by 3 bases and V by 0 bases; bases with no gene match: 2. This CDR3 region has 16 residues. Germline CDR1 is SGHRS and CDR2 is YFSETQ. CDR3 loop: CASSLVGTSGYNEQFF. The CDR3 DNA is TGCGCCAGCAGCTTGGTCGGGACTAGCGGCTACAATGAGCAGTTCTTC.

This chain links TRBV7-2 with TRBJ1-1; D is uncertain. The CDR3 extends over 15 amino acids. V was cut by 1 base and J by 3 bases, with 12 bases left in between. Germline loops: CDR1 SGHTA, CDR2 FQGNSA. This CDR3 is CASSLDLGLDTEAFF. CDR3 nucleotide sequence: TGTGCCAGCAGCTTAGACCTGGGATTAGACACTGAAGCTTTCTTT.

This clone was seen ten or more times. The V and J genes are TRBV7-8 and TRBJ1-1; possible D gene TRBD1, 5 bases. This CDR3 spans 14 amino acids. Germline V gene lookup returns CDR1 SGHVS and CDR2 FQNEAQ. The V end lost 1 base, the J end lost 10 bases, and 16 bases lay between the germline ends. The CDR3 spells CASSLVAGALLAFF. The DNA for the CDR3 is TGTGCCAGCAGCTTAGTAGCTGGGGCGCTTCTAGCTTTCTTT.